A selection of T cell receptor beta chains follows, all from one sample in a study of technical replicates of blood from a handful of donors. TCRdb keeps only in-frame clones here, not all; method: immunoSEQ multiplex PCR. The sample yields nearly 70,000 clones, about 90% seen once. The sample consisted of T cells isolated from PBMCs. The receptors shown here come from a human donor in good health. Each CDR3 is given with its conserved first and last residue. Each record gives: D gene, V gene, J gene, clone size, CDR3 protein, CDR3 DNA. D genes are given only for firm matches. Where a row states a size, it is once, few, many or the class of an expanded clone; other rows omit it.

>TRBD2|TRBV7-8|TRBJ2-7|NA
CASSLTSGRDRTVQYF
TGTGCCAGCAGTTTAACTAGCGGGAGGGATAGGACTGTGCAGTACTTC
>NA|TRBV25-1|TRBJ2-7|once
CASSATYEQYF
TGTGCCAGCAGTGCCACATACGAGCAGTACTTC
>TRBD2|TRBV7-2|TRBJ2-1|NA
CASSLWAVTSGTYNEQFF
TGTGCCAGCAGCTTATGGGCCGTAACTAGCGGTACCTACAATGAGCAGTTCTTC
>NA|TRBV27|TRBJ2-5|NA
CASSPTNRVGETQYF
TGTGCCAGCAGTCCCACCAACAGGGTCGGGGAGACCCAGTACTTC
>TRBD1|TRBV6-5|TRBJ2-7|NA
CASSNGQGMLYEQYF
TGTGCCAGCAGTAACGGACAGGGGATGCTATACGAGCAGTACTTC
>TRBD1|TRBV4-3|TRBJ2-3|NA
CASSQWDREGTQYF
TGCGCCAGCAGCCAATGGGACAGGGAAGGTACGCAGTATTTT
>NA|TRBV2|TRBJ1-2|NA
CASSADSNVYGYTF
TGTGCCAGCAGCGCAGACAGTAATGTCTATGGCTACACCTTC
>TRBD2|TRBV7-9|TRBJ2-5|NA
CASSPQEGAGGPEYF
TGTGCCAGCAGCCCCCAGGAAGGAGCGGGAGGGCCTGAGTACTTC
>NA|TRBV9|TRBJ1-1|NA
CASSARLLNTEAFF
TGTGCCAGCAGCGCGAGGCTCTTGAACACTGAAGCTTTCTTT
>NA|TRBV30|TRBJ2-5|NA
CAWTGTGVGETQYF
TGTGCCTGGACCGGTACAGGAGTCGGGGAGACCCAGTACTTC
>NA|TRBV5-4|TRBJ2-7|once
CASSLIGVMDEQYF
TGTGCCAGCAGCTTGATCGGGGTAATGGACGAGCAGTACTTC
>NA|TRBV27|TRBJ1-2|NA
CASSLGTWSGYTF
TGTGCCAGCAGTTTAGGGACATGGAGTGGCTACACCTTC
>NA|TRBV7-2|TRBJ1-1|NA
CASSSPRDTEAFF
TGTGCCAGCAGCTCGCCACGCGACACTGAAGCTTTCTTT
>NA|TRBV7-9|TRBJ1-1|few
CASSLALLDSENTEAFF
TGTGCCAGCAGCTTAGCGCTCTTGGACAGCGAAAACACTGAAGCTTTCTTT
>TRBD2|TRBV27|TRBJ2-7|NA
CASSLSGRGEQYF
TGTGCCAGCAGTCTTAGCGGGAGAGGCGAGCAGTACTTC
>NA|TRBV9|TRBJ2-1|NA
CASSPYRENNEQFF
TGTGCCAGCAGCCCGTACCGGGAGAACAATGAGCAGTTCTTC
>NA|TRBV5-1|TRBJ2-2|once
CASSYPGPGELFF
TGCGCCAGCAGCTATCCAGGTCCCGGGGAGCTGTTTTTT
>NA|TRBV15|TRBJ2-7|NA
CATSAPMSSYEQYF
TGTGCCACCAGCGCTCCAATGAGCTCCTACGAGCAGTACTTC
>NA|TRBV30|TRBJ1-5|NA
CAWSVTPSRDYSNQPQHF
TGTGCCTGGAGCGTAACCCCCTCGAGGGATTATAGCAATCAGCCCCAGCATTTT
>NA|TRBV13|TRBJ1-2|NA
CASSSSGDYGYTF
TGTGCCAGCAGCTCCTCGGGGGACTATGGCTACACCTTC
>NA|TRBV2|TRBJ1-5|NA
CASRGPSGGLQPQHF
TGTGCCAGCAGGGGCCCATCGGGGGGCCTTCAGCCCCAGCATTTT
>NA|TRBV6-6|TRBJ2-7|NA
CASSYSRSHEQYF
TGTGCCAGCAGTTACTCGAGGAGTCACGAGCAGTACTTC
>NA|TRBV7-3|TRBJ1-2|few
CASSLKAGEDGPGGYTF
TGTGCCAGCAGCCTAAAGGCGGGTGAAGACGGCCCAGGTGGCTACACCTTC
>NA|TRBV5-6|TRBJ2-5|NA
CASSLAGVRGETQYF
TGTGCCAGCAGCTTGGCCGGGGTGCGGGGAGAGACCCAGTACTTC
>TRBD2|TRBV19|TRBJ2-7|NA
CASSFGGGTPYEQYF
TGTGCCAGTAGCTTTGGGGGGGGAACCCCCTACGAGCAGTACTTC
>TRBD1|TRBV11-2|TRBJ1-1|NA
CASSLDSGTGNTEAFF
TGTGCCAGCAGCTTAGACTCCGGGACAGGGAACACTGAAGCTTTCTTT
>NA|TRBV28|TRBJ1-5|NA
CASSLGRTNQPQHF
TGTGCCAGCAGTTTAGGGAGAACGAATCAGCCCCAGCATTTT
>TRBD1|TRBV7-9|TRBJ1-4|NA
CASSLTGGSDEKLFF
TGTGCCAGCAGCCTAACAGGGGGCTCAGATGAAAAACTGTTTTTT
>NA|TRBV9|TRBJ2-1|NA
CASSTSGLGLYNEQFF
TGTGCCAGCAGCACCTCGGGACTTGGACTTTACAATGAGCAGTTCTTC
>TRBD1|TRBV19|TRBJ1-4|NA
CASSWTGTGNEKLFF
TGTGCCAGTAGTTGGACCGGGACAGGTAATGAAAAACTGTTTTTT
>NA|TRBV19|TRBJ2-7|NA
CASTGRGIDEQYF
TGTGCCAGTACCGGAAGGGGGATCGACGAGCAGTACTTC
>NA|TRBV9|TRBJ2-2|NA
CASSPYSGANTGELFF
TGTGCCAGCAGCCCTTATAGCGGAGCGAACACCGGGGAGCTGTTTTTT
>TRBD1|TRBV28|TRBJ1-4|few
CASSLGSGDRQEKLFF
TGTGCCAGCAGTTTAGGTTCGGGGGACAGGCAAGAAAAACTGTTTTTT
>NA|TRBV19|TRBJ2-7|NA
CASSPGGGGSYEQYF
TGTGCCAGTAGTCCCGGAGGTGGAGGTTCCTACGAGCAGTACTTC
>NA|TRBV30|TRBJ1-2|NA
CAWSTGHFYGYTF
TGTGCCTGGAGTACGGGACATTTCTATGGCTACACCTTC
>NA|TRBV9|TRBJ1-1|NA
CASSVQAGNTEAFF
TGTGCCAGCAGCGTACAGGCAGGGAACACTGAAGCTTTCTTT
>NA|TRBV27|TRBJ1-2|NA
CASRPDAGYGYTF
TGTGCCAGCAGACCGGACGCGGGGTATGGCTACACCTTC
>TRBD1|TRBV28|TRBJ1-4|NA
CASSTGTGTEKLFF
TGTGCCAGCAGTACCGGGACAGGGACTGAAAAACTGTTTTTT
>NA|TRBV5-4|TRBJ2-7|NA
CASSSPYEQYF
TGTGCCAGCAGCTCCCCATACGAGCAGTACTTC
>TRBD1|TRBV29-1|TRBJ1-2|NA
CSVERGPSWYTF
TGCAGCGTTGAAAGGGGGCCGTCTTGGTACACCTTC
>NA|TRBV18|TRBJ2-5|few
CASSGRGGNPEQETQYF
TGTGCCAGTTCAGGAAGGGGAGGCAATCCCGAACAAGAGACCCAGTACTTC
>NA|TRBV19|TRBJ2-6|NA
CASSVSGANVLTF
TGTGCCAGCTCCGTCTCTGGGGCCAACGTCCTGACTTTC